These T cell receptor beta chains were read from a single sample in a study of neoadjuvant anti-PD-1 for oral cavity cancer. The method was immunoSEQ multiplex PCR; TCRdb's version includes in-frame clones alone and lacks a portion of them. Here the sample spans about 16,000 clones, roughly 70% being singletons. The sequencing here drew on PBMCs, taken before nivolumab (anti-PD-1) treatment. The receptor source for this set is a person aged 35 to 85 with oral cavity squamous cell carcinoma. Each CDR3 is given with its conserved first and last residue. The D gene is left open where the match is weak. Where a row states a size, it is once, few, many or the class of an expanded clone; other rows omit it.

V gene	clone size	J gene	D gene	CDR3 protein	CDR3 DNA
TRBV11-3	-	TRBJ2-3	-	CASSPGAATDTQYF	TGTGCCAGCAGCCCGGGGGCAGCCACAGATACGCAGTATTTT
TRBV5-4	-	TRBJ1-4	-	CASSLTGGNEKLFF	TGTGCCAGCAGCTTGACAGGAGGTAATGAAAAACTGTTTTTT
TRBV30	once	TRBJ2-7	TRBD2	CAWRSTSGRHKYF	TGTGCCTGGAGGTCCACTAGCGGGAGGCACAAGTACTTC
TRBV10-3	-	TRBJ1-1	TRBD1	CAIRRTGGTEAFF	TGTGCCATCAGACGGACAGGCGGCACTGAAGCTTTCTTT
TRBV7-8	-	TRBJ1-5	-	CASSSLIRASNQPQHF	TGTGCCAGCAGCTCCCTCATACGAGCTAGCAATCAGCCCCAGCATTTT
TRBV30	-	TRBJ2-3	-	CAWSVGTDTQYF	TGTGCCTGGAGTGTAGGAACAGATACGCAGTATTTT
TRBV9	-	TRBJ2-1	-	CASNPTASSYNEQFF	TGTGCCAGCAACCCGACAGCGAGCTCCTACAATGAGCAGTTCTTC
TRBV11-1	once	TRBJ2-5	TRBD2	CASSLGLANQETQYF	TGTGCCAGCAGCTTGGGACTAGCGAACCAAGAGACCCAGTACTTC
TRBV7-9	-	TRBJ2-7	TRBD2	CASSSPPTSGRYEQYF	TGTGCCAGCAGCTCGCCTCCGACTAGCGGAAGATACGAGCAGTACTTC
TRBV7-9	-	TRBJ1-1	TRBD1	CASSLPGTGRKHTEAFF	TGTGCCAGCAGCTTACCCGGGACAGGGAGGAAGCACACTGAAGCTTTCTTT
TRBV7-2	-	TRBJ1-1	-	CASSLPPGRSTEAFF	TGTGCCAGCAGCTTGCCGCCGGGTCGAAGTACTGAAGCTTTCTTT
TRBV5-4	-	TRBJ1-2	TRBD1	CASSLEGTALNYGYTF	TGTGCCAGCAGCTTGGAAGGGACAGCTCTCAACTATGGCTACACCTTC
TRBV7-3	-	TRBJ2-1	TRBD2	CASSLMGTSGRNEQFF	TGTGCCAGCAGCTTAATGGGGACTAGCGGGAGGAATGAGCAGTTCTTC
TRBV14	-	TRBJ1-6	TRBD1	CASSEHGQGRNSPLHF	TGTGCCAGCAGCGAACATGGACAGGGCAGAAATTCACCCCTCCACTTT